These 32 T cell receptor beta chains originate from one sample sequenced in a study of graft-versus-host responses after intestinal transplantation. Their antigen targets remain unknown. Measured with immunoSEQ multiplex PCR; TCRdb has only the in-frame clones, and not every one. The sample holds approximately 90,000 clones, less than 90% seen once. The input for sequencing was unstimulated CD4+ T cells sorted from spleen or lymph node cells, taken before transplant. Receptor source: a human donor who was the organ donor for an intestinal transplant.

The rearrangement uses TRBV30 and TRBJ2-2; D unresolved. Trimming shortened V by 6 bases and J by 4 bases, and 15 bases separated the two germline ends. This CDR3 spans 14 amino acids. Germline-derived CDR1 and CDR2 are GTSNPN and SVGIG (reference sequence). The CDR3 loop reads CACIGATGTGELFF. The CDR3 DNA follows: TGTGCCTGCATCGGAGCGACCGGCACCGGGGAGCTGTTTTTT.

The V and J genes are TRBV19 and TRBJ1-2, with TRBD1 matching over 7 bases. The CDR3 has 14 amino acids. V gave up 9 bases and J gave up 3 bases; unmatched junction bases: 10. Germline V lookup: CDR1 LNHDA, CDR2 SQIVND (reference sequence). The CDR3 here is CASIPGGSDYGYTF. DNA for the CDR3: TGTGCCAGCATCCCAGGGGGGTCGGACTATGGCTACACCTTC.

This clone has more than one count but fewer than ten. The genes are TRBV28 and TRBJ1-2; tentatively, D is TRBD1 (5 bases). Germline CDR1 reads MDHEN; CDR2 reads SYDVKM. This CDR3 region has 15 residues. The germline V and J ends were trimmed by 7 bases and 4 bases, with 19 bases remaining between them. The CDR3 nucleotides read TGTGCCAGCACTGGTGCAGGGAGGGGTATCTATGGCTACACCTTC. It translates to CASTGAGRGIYGYTF.

V is TRBV4-2 and J is TRBJ2-7; 8 nucleotides agree with TRBD1. The CDR3 loop spans 17 amino acids. J gave up 3 bases and V 4 bases, and 14 bases lay outside the gene matches. Germline loops: CDR1 LGHNA, CDR2 YNFKEQ. CDR3 protein: CASSRTGGTRGYYEQYF. Here the CDR3 DNA reads TGTGCCAGCAGCCGAACAGGGGGGACTCGAGGATACTACGAGCAGTACTTC.

The rearrangement uses TRBV6-6 and TRBJ2-5, with D perhaps matching TRBD2 (6 bases). TRBJ2-7 matches the DNA end more closely, so the J call is doubtful. The CDR3 is made up of 14 amino acids. The germline V gene has CDR1 MNHNY and CDR2 SVGAGI (reference sequence). CDR3 amino acids: CASSYVGGPYEQYF. The CDR3 nucleotides read TGTGCCAGCAGTTACGTCGGGGGACCCTACGAGCAGTACTTC.

V is TRBV5-6 and J is TRBJ1-5; 8 nucleotides line up with TRBD1. Germline V CDR1 and CDR2: SGHDT, YYEEEE. The CDR3 length is 15 residues. Germline trimming cut 4 bases from V and 7 bases from J; bases unmatched to any gene: 10. CDR3 bases: TGTGCCAGCAGCACGCGGAGAGGGGACAGGCAGCCCCAGCATTTT. This encodes CASSTRRGDRQPQHF.

The V call is TRBV2, the J call TRBJ2-7; 7 nucleotides align to TRBD2. The CDR3 has 14 residues. Germline values: CDR1 SNHLY, CDR2 FYNNEI. V trimming: 5 bases; J trimming: 7 bases; junction bases outside the gene matches: 11. CDR3 region: CASSPGLGVREQYF. For the CDR3, the DNA is TGTGCCAGCAGTCCCGGACTAGGGGTAAGGGAGCAGTACTTC. Complete variable domain (other parts from reference TRBV2 and TRBJ2-7): EPEVTQTPSHQVTQMGQEVILRCVPISNHLYFYWYRQILGQKVEFLVSFYNNEISEKSEIFDDQFSVERPDGSNFTLKIRSTKLEDSAMYFCASSPGLGVREQYFGPGTRLTVT.

The rearrangement links TRBV7-3 to TRBJ2-1; 7 nucleotides line up with TRBD1. The germline CDR1 and CDR2 sequences are SGHTA and FQGTGA. The CDR3 covers 13 residues. Germline trimming cut 5 bases from V and 5 bases from J; bases unmatched to any gene: 3. CDR3 DNA sequence: TGTGCCAGCAGCACAGACAGGGACAATGAGCAGTTCTTC. Its translation: CASSTDRDNEQFF.

This chain links TRBV18 with TRBJ2-7; TRBD2 aligns across 9 bases. After removal of 0 bases from V and 2 bases from J, the junction contained 2 bases not matched to a gene. Per the germline V gene, CDR1 is KGHSH and CDR2 is LQKENI. The CDR3 spans 15 residues. The CDR3 region is CASSPPAGGTYEQYF. CDR3 in DNA: TGTGCCAGCTCACCACCCGCGGGAGGGACCTACGAGCAGTACTTC.

J is TRBJ2-7 and V is TRBV6-1; 8 nucleotides line up with TRBD1. J was trimmed by 3 bases and V by 4 bases; bases with no gene match: 2. The germline V gene has CDR1 MNHNS and CDR2 SASEGT. The CDR3 consists of 13 residues. The CDR3 DNA is TGTGCCAGCAGTGCAGGGGGCTTCTACGAGCAGTACTTC. Translation: CASSAGGFYEQYF.

In this sample, this clone turned up once. This rearrangement joins TRBV30 to TRBJ2-7; the D gene is possibly TRBD1 (5 bases). This CDR3 spans 14 amino acids. V was shortened by 0 bases and J by 7 bases, with 16 bases between the two germline ends. Germline lookup yields CDR1 GTSNPN and CDR2 SVGIG (reference sequence). The CDR3 nucleotides are TGTGCCTGGAGTGTATCGGCCATCGCAGGGGAGCAGTACTTC. It codes for CAWSVSAIAGEQYF.

This chain uses TRBV7-3 with TRBJ2-3; 9 bases agree with TRBD1. In germline, CDR1 is SGHTA, CDR2 FQGTGA. Losses at the gene ends were 1 base for V and 3 bases for J; bases not matched to a gene: 8. This CDR3 region has 17 residues. DNA for the CDR3: TGTGCCAGCAGCTTAAGACATTTCGGGACAGGGACAGATACGCAGTATTTT. It is translated as CASSLRHFGTGTDTQYF.

The CDR3 bases are TGTGCCAGCAGTGAAAAGAGCGTCGCTAGCGGGATAAAGACCCAGTACTTC. Its protein product is CASSEKSVASGIKTQYF. The V call is TRBV2, the J call TRBJ2-5; TRBD2 matches 9 bases. V lost 2 bases and J lost 6; bases outside the gene matches: 13. CDR3 size: 17 residues. The germline V gene encodes CDR1 SNHLY and CDR2 FYNNEI.

The chain employs TRBV7-2 and TRBJ2-7, with a weak D call TRBD1 (6 bases). Trimming cost V 5 bases and J 0 bases, with 14 bases left between them. CDR3 size: 15 residues. Germline V gives CDR1 SGHTA, CDR2 FQGNSA. CDR3 nucleotides: TGTGCCAGCAGCGCCACAGGGCCTAGCTCCTACGAGCAGTACTTC. Translating it yields CASSATGPSSYEQYF.

This chain uses TRBV9 with TRBJ2-1; TRBD2 matches 9 bases. The germline gives CDR1 SGDLS, CDR2 YYNGEE. This CDR3 is built from 16 residues. V lost 7 bases, J lost 1 base, and 9 bases stayed unmatched. The CDR3 sequence: CASGPTLAGSYNEQFF. CDR3 nucleotides: TGTGCCAGCGGCCCTACTCTAGCGGGATCCTACAATGAGCAGTTCTTC.

About this clone: This specimen includes other DNA sequences encoding the same CDR3. V gene TRBV27 combines with J gene TRBJ1-2; D is perhaps TRBD1 (6 bases). The CDR3 is 13 amino acids. V was cut by 2 bases and J by 7 bases, with 11 bases left in between. CDR1 and CDR2 from the germline V gene are MNHEY and SMNVEV (reference sequence). This CDR3 reads CASSLPTGRGYTF. The CDR3 nucleotides are TGTGCCAGCAGTTTACCCACAGGGCGTGGCTACACCTTC.

The chain is built from TRBV5-6 and TRBJ2-5, with 14 bases lining up with TRBD2. Germline V gene data show CDR1 as SGHDT and CDR2 as YYEEEE. The CDR3 is 15 residues long. Unmatched junction bases numbered 3, after V lost 3 bases and J lost 5 bases. The CDR3 protein is CASSYGTSGGETQYF. The DNA of the CDR3 is TGTGCCAGCAGCTACGGGACTAGCGGGGGCGAGACCCAGTACTTC.

The chain is built from TRBV13 and TRBJ1-4; the D is unclear. Germline assignment: CDR1 PRHDT and CDR2 FYEKMQ (reference sequence). This CDR3 contains 16 residues. The V end lost 6 bases, the J end lost 6 bases, and 20 bases lay between the germline ends. DNA for the CDR3: TGTGCCAGCAGTCGACTTTGGGGAGCTAAGGATGAAAAACTGTTTTTT. Protein: CASSRLWGAKDEKLFF.

The chain carries TRBV30 and TRBJ2-7; 11 nucleotides agree with TRBD1. CDR3 size: 13 residues. Unmatched junction bases numbered 3, after V lost 5 bases and J lost 3 bases. Germline CDR1 is GTSNPN and CDR2 is SVGIG (reference sequence). The CDR3 loop reads CAWGGQGVYEQYF. Here the CDR3 DNA reads TGTGCCTGGGGGGGACAGGGGGTCTACGAGCAGTACTTC.

The chain has TRBV11-3 and TRBJ2-3, with TRBD2 as a possible D gene (5 bases). The germline gives CDR1 SGHNT, CDR2 YENEEA. The CDR3 runs 14 residues. Trimming pared 3 bases from V and 1 base from J, leaving 8 bases between. CDR3 nucleotide sequence: TGTGCCAGCAGCTTCTCCGGGGGCACAGATACGCAGTATTTT. It codes for CASSFSGGTDTQYF.

V is TRBV6-5 and J is TRBJ2-1, with 15 bases identical to TRBD2. The V gene end was trimmed by 4 bases and the J gene end by 6 bases; junction bases not matched to a gene: 4. Germline loops: CDR1 MNHEY, CDR2 SVGAGI. This CDR3 has 16 amino acids. This CDR3 is CASSWTSGGAVNEQFF. In DNA, the CDR3 is TGTGCCAGCAGTTGGACTAGCGGGGGGGCCGTCAATGAGCAGTTCTTC.

CDR3 protein: CASSPYHHPREGQGAYEQYF. The CDR3 DNA follows: TGTGCCAGCAGCCCCTACCACCACCCACGGGAGGGACAGGGGGCCTACGAGCAGTACTTC. V is TRBV7-3 and J is TRBJ2-5; 11 bases align to TRBD1. The J call could be wrong; TRBJ2-7 is a better fit for the DNA end. The length of the CDR3 is 20 residues. Germline V lookup: CDR1 SGHTA, CDR2 FQGTGA.

The J gene is TRBJ1-4, the V gene TRBV5-6; 8 nucleotides align to TRBD1. In germline, CDR1 is SGHDT, CDR2 YYEEEE. The CDR3 spans 18 residues. Trimming took 2 bases from V and 4 from J; bases not matched to a gene: 13. The CDR3 DNA sequence: TGTGCCAGCAGCTTTATTCAGGGGGCTTTCGGCCTTAATGAAAAACTGTTTTTT. Its translation is CASSFIQGAFGLNEKLFF.

This chain uses TRBV10-3 with TRBJ1-5; 9 bases are a match to TRBD1. From germline, CDR1 is ENHRY and CDR2 SYGVKD. V trimming: 4 bases; J trimming: 7 bases; junction bases outside the gene matches: 5. The CDR3 contains 14 residues. CDR3 in amino acids: CAISVGQGGQPQHF. The CDR3, as DNA: TGTGCCATCAGTGTGGGACAGGGAGGCCAGCCCCAGCATTTT.

The chain combines TRBV6-5 with TRBJ1-2, with D possibly matching TRBD1 (5 bases). CDR1 and CDR2 (germline): MNHEY, SVGAGI. Trimming pared 6 bases from V and 6 bases from J, leaving 20 bases between. This CDR3 region has 15 residues. CDR3 in DNA: TGTGCCAGCAGCTTAGTACAGAGGATAGGGGATGGCTACACCTTC. Its translation: CASSLVQRIGDGYTF.

V gene TRBV11-3 combines with J gene TRBJ2-5; TRBD2 matches at 8 bases. Germline V CDR1 and CDR2: SGHNT, YENEEA. This CDR3 region has 16 residues. V gave up 6 bases and J gave up 5 bases; unmatched junction bases: 14. The CDR3 sequence: CASSRGIGLAHETQYF. CDR3 nucleotide sequence: TGTGCCAGCAGTAGAGGGATCGGACTAGCTCACGAGACCCAGTACTTC.

The chain has TRBV29-1 and TRBJ2-3, with 9 bases that match TRBD2. V lost 6 bases to trimming and J lost 5 bases; unmatched junction nucleotides: 18. The CDR3 spans 17 residues. Germline V CDR1 and CDR2: SQVTM, ANQGSEA. The CDR3 coding sequence is TGCAGCGTGGTCAGGGCGGGAGGGGGATCGCGAGTAGATACGCAGTATTTT. Translated, it gives CSVVRAGGGSRVDTQYF.

The chain joins TRBV28 to TRBJ1-5; D call uncertain. The V end was cut by 4 bases, the J end by 9 bases, with 16 bases between. The CDR3 loop spans 14 amino acids. Per the germline V gene, CDR1 is MDHEN and CDR2 is SYDVKM. This chain's CDR3 is CASSYPAGPGPQHF. The CDR3 DNA sequence: TGTGCCAGCAGTTACCCGGCAGGCCCTGGGCCCCAGCATTTT.

CDR3 region: CASRQGADNQPQHF. The CDR3 DNA reads as TGTGCCAGCAGACAGGGGGCTGACAATCAGCCCCAGCATTTT. V and J are TRBV6-1 and TRBJ1-5, with 9 bases aligning to TRBD1. This CDR3 region has 14 residues. CDR1 MNHNS and CDR2 SASEGT come from the germline V gene. The V segment lost 6 bases and the J segment 3 bases; nucleotides outside the gene matches: 3.

The CDR3 DNA follows: TGTGCCAGCAGCTTACCCCAGACTAGCGGGAACCAAGAGACCCAGTACTTC. Translation: CASSLPQTSGNQETQYF. This chain links TRBV7-2 with TRBJ2-5; 11 bases align to TRBD2. Trimming removed 2 bases from V and 0 bases from J; junction bases left unmatched: 5. Germline loops: CDR1 SGHTA, CDR2 FQGNSA. The CDR3 loop spans 17 amino acids.

The gene calls are TRBV30 and TRBJ1-4; no firm D call. The germline gives CDR1 GTSNPN, CDR2 SVGIG (reference sequence). Trimming removed 2 bases at V and 4 bases at J, with 20 bases between. The CDR3 is 17 amino acids. The CDR3 bases are TGTGCCTGGAGTCGAATCGGGGTGAGACGTAATAATGAAAAACTGTTTTTT. It codes for CAWSRIGVRRNNEKLFF.

The chain carries TRBV19 and TRBJ2-7, with 12 bases identical to TRBD2. The germline gives CDR1 LNHDA, CDR2 SQIVND (reference sequence). The CDR3 runs 15 residues. V trimming: 1 base; J trimming: 4 bases; junction bases outside the gene matches: 2. CDR3 sequence: CASSIGGLAGYEQYF. The CDR3 nucleotides are TGTGCCAGTAGTATAGGGGGACTAGCGGGTTACGAGCAGTACTTC.